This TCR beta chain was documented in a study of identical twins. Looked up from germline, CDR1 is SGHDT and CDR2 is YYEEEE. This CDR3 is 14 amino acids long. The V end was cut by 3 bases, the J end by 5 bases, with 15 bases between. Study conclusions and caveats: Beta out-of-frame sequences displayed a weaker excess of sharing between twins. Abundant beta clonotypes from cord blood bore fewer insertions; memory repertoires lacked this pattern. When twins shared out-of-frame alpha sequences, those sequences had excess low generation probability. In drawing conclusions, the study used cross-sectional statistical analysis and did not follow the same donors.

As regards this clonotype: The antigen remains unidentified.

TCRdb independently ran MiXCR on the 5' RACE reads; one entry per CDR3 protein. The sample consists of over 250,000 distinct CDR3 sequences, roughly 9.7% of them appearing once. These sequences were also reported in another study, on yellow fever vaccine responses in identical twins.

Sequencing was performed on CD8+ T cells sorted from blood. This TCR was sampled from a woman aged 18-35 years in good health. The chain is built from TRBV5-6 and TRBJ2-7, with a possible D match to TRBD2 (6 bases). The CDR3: CASSSMEGLDEQYF. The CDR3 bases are TGTGCCAGCAGCTCTATGGAGGGTTTGGACGAGCAGTACTTC.